Given below is one T cell receptor beta chain in context. V was clipped by 8 bases and J by 3 bases, with 10 bases between them. The CDR3 runs to 12 residues. Looked up from germline, CDR1 is SNHLY and CDR2 is FYNNEI. In the original analysis: Reference gene primer amplification gave nucleated cell count estimates. Sequencing used immunoSEQ multiplex PCR; TCRdb keeps in-frame clones, though not all of them. The DNA was the basis for D and trimming; V, J and clone size are from that table. Seen here are about 110,000 clones, under 85% observed once, and the top ten hold more than 3.5%. This sample was included in a study of blood T cell repertoires in COVID-19. Study in general: Samples came from the United States, Italy and Spain, spanning acute and convalescent COVID-19. Sources were T cells, B-cell-depleted T cells, or PBMCs; the material itself was cDNA or gDNA.

The specimen sequenced was peripheral blood. V gene TRBV2 combines with J gene TRBJ1-2; maybe TRBD1 (6 bases). This sequence was found in a woman in her 70s with acute or convalescent COVID-19. Written as DNA, the CDR3 is TGTGCCAGCCATGGACAGTACTATGGCTACACCTTC. It codes for CASHGQYYGYTF.